This T cell receptor beta chain emerged from a study of blood T cells in healthy people across ages. Turning to the study itself: With template switching, about one barcoded beta molecule was captured per two T cells. Whole-study results and caveats: Naive CD4+ cells and diversity were both higher in long-lived donors than in aged donors. It was found that TCR beta diversity correlated strongly with the percentage of naive T cells. With age, beta diversity per million T cells declined roughly linearly, significantly by 30 to 50.

A second roughly 6 to 12 cycle PCR used barcoded and J-beta primers. MiXCR, applied by TCRdb to the 5' RACE reads, yields one record per CDR3 protein. The sample includes roughly 2 million distinct CDR3 sequences, about 50% of them seen just once. The CDR3 loop spans 15 amino acids. V was cut by 4 bases and J by 3 bases, with 16 bases left in between. The germline V gene has CDR1 SGDLS and CDR2 YYNGEE. Comments on this clonotype: Its antigen is unidentified.

This chain joins TRBV9 and TRBJ2-5; D is perhaps TRBD1 or TRBD2 (5 bases each). The source is a woman aged 40-49 years in good health. The source material was blood. The CDR3 spells CASSFNRDGEETQYF. CDR3 coding DNA: TGTGCCAGCAGCTTCAACCGGGACGGAGAAGAGACCCAGTACTTC.